Shown below are 21 T cell receptor beta chains from a single sample sequenced in a study of molecular identifiers for immune sequencing clone quantification. TCRdb re-called the PCR reads with MiXCR, one entry per CDR3 protein. The sample shows fewer than 10,000 distinct CDR3 sequences, roughly 19% of them seen only once. The sample was naive CD8+ T cells from blood, with Jurkat cell RNA spiked in. Regarding subset: FACS-sorted CD8+CD4-CCR7+CD45RA+ naive T cells. The origin of the receptors is a human donor in good health. Some libraries in this study had Jurkat cell RNA spiked in.

By share, this clonotype ranks as medium-sized. V usage is TRBV4-3 and J usage is TRBJ2-1, with TRBD2 identical over 7 bases. The CDR3 covers 15 residues. J was trimmed by 4 bases and V by 0 bases; bases with no gene match: 3. The germline V gene encodes CDR1 LGHNA and CDR2 YSLEER. The CDR3 sequence is CASSQDRAGYNEQFF. The CDR3 DNA follows: TGCGCCAGCAGCCAAGATCGAGCGGGATACAATGAGCAGTTCTTC.

This clonotype is labeled medium-sized. The rearrangement joins TRBV6-1 to TRBJ1-2; the D is unclear. Per the germline V gene, CDR1 is MNHNS and CDR2 is SASEGT. This CDR3 contains 14 residues. V lost 8 bases and J 8 bases, leaving 21 bases between the germline ends. The CDR3 DNA is TGTGCCAGCCTCCACTCTCGGGAGGAGGACGGCTACACCTTC. The encoded protein is CASLHSREEDGYTF.

Within the sample, this clonotype is medium-sized (0.01 to 0.1%). The rearrangement joins TRBV4-2 to TRBJ1-2; a possible D gene is TRBD1 (5 bases). Germline V gene sequence: CDR1 LGHNA, CDR2 YNFKEQ. The ends were cut back, 0 bases at V and 10 bases at J, with 18 bases in the middle. The CDR3 has 15 amino acids. The CDR3 reads CASSQEGEFDRLYTF. CDR3 bases: TGTGCCAGCAGCCAAGAAGGAGAATTTGACAGACTCTACACCTTC.

In its sample, this clonotype is medium-sized (0.01 to 0.1%). The chain's CDR3 is CASSTRQGRSVFF. Here the CDR3 DNA reads TGTGCCAGTAGTACACGACAGGGGCGGAGCGTTTTCTTC. This sequence joins TRBV19 and TRBJ2-1, with TRBD1 matching over 8 bases. Germline CDR1 reads LNHDA; CDR2 reads SQIVND (reference sequence). Unmatched junction bases numbered 12, after V lost 4 bases and J lost 16 bases. CDR3 length equals 13 residues.

Sample share makes this clonotype medium-sized. The rearrangement uses TRBV27 and TRBJ1-5; 10 nucleotides agree with TRBD1. The CDR3 totals 15 residues. V shed 6 bases and J 1 base; nucleotides not matched to a gene: 3. The germline CDR1 and CDR2 sequences are MNHEY and SMNVEV (reference sequence). For the CDR3, the DNA is TGTGCCAGCAGCTGGGGACAGGGGAGCAATCAGCCCCAGCATTTT. Translation: CASSWGQGSNQPQHF.

In this sample, this clonotype is medium-sized. The rearrangement links TRBV4-1 to TRBJ2-5, with a weak D call TRBD2 (6 bases). The CDR3 runs 17 residues. Germline CDR1 is MGHRA and CDR2 is YSYEKL. Trimming took 1 base from V and 2 from J, leaving 17 bases between them. The CDR3 loop reads CASSQGGWGELQETQYF. CDR3 sequence (DNA): TGCGCCAGCAGCCAAGGGGGTTGGGGGGAACTACAAGAGACCCAGTACTTC.

A remark on this clonotype: Sequence at one end of the junction differs from germline and may be a read error. The gene calls are TRBV6-5 and TRBJ2-6; TRBD1 might be the D (5 bases). The CDR3 has 16 amino acids. Germline V CDR1 and CDR2: MNHEY, SVGAGI. This CDR3 reads CAGSYSTDSGASVLTF. The CDR3 coding sequence is TGTGCCGGCAGTTACTCGACAGACTCTGGGGCCAGCGTCCTGACTTTC.

This clonotype has ten or more counts. The J gene is TRBJ2-7, the V gene TRBV27; the D gene could be TRBD1 or TRBD2 (5 bases each). The CDR3 sequence is 14 residues long. Germline CDR1 and CDR2: MNHEY and SMNVEV (reference sequence). The germline V and J ends were trimmed by 5 bases and 3 bases, with 14 bases remaining between them. The CDR3 here is CASSARDGNYEQYF. The CDR3 coding sequence is TGTGCCAGCAGTGCAAGGGACGGAAACTACGAGCAGTACTTC.

To note about this clonotype: The junction shows a germline mismatch at one end, possibly a read error. V is TRBV7-9 and J is TRBJ1-5, with TRBD1 as a possible D gene (5 bases). The germline CDR1 and CDR2 sequences are SEHNR and FQNEAQ (reference sequence). The CDR3 totals 15 residues. The CDR3 DNA sequence: TGTGCCAGCAGCAAGACAGAAAACAGCAGTCAGCCCCAGCATTTT. The encoded protein is CASSKTENSSQPQHF.

V gene TRBV5-1 combines with J gene TRBJ2-3, with D unresolved. In germline, CDR1 is SGHRS, CDR2 YFSETQ. V was pared by 3 bases and J by 6 bases, with 14 bases between. The CDR3 sequence is 14 residues long. Here the CDR3 reads CASSSFGPWDTQYF. In DNA form, the CDR3 reads TGCGCCAGCAGCTCGTTCGGCCCCTGGGATACGCAGTATTTT.

This clonotype came up many times. This rearrangement joins TRBV12-3 or TRBV12-4 to TRBJ2-7; tentative D call: TRBD2 (6 bases). CDR3 length equals 15 residues. V lost 3 bases to trimming and J lost 5 bases, with 17 bases between them. The CDR3 is CASSFLGLEQDEQYF. CDR3 coding DNA: TGTGCCAGCAGTTTCCTGGGACTTGAGCAGGACGAGCAGTACTTC.

This clonotype rates as medium-sized. The V call is TRBV10-3, the J call TRBJ1-4; possibly TRBD1 for D (6 bases). V lost 3 bases, J lost 8 bases, and 16 bases lay in between. The CDR3 has 15 amino acids. Germline CDR1 reads ENHRY; CDR2 reads SYGVKD. Here the CDR3 DNA reads TGTGCCATCAGTGATTTGGGAGGGGACATGGAAAAACTGTTTTTT. Its translation is CAISDLGGDMEKLFF.

The chain has TRBV28 and TRBJ2-5, with D perhaps matching TRBD1 (5 bases). There are 11 residues in the CDR3. The V end lost 11 bases, the J end lost 4 bases, and 11 bases lay between the germline ends. Germline lookup yields CDR1 MDHEN and CDR2 SYDVKM. The CDR3 sequence is CACIQGETQYF. CDR3 in DNA: TGTGCCTGCATCCAGGGAGAGACCCAGTACTTC.

By sample fraction, this clonotype is medium-sized. The genes are TRBV3-1 and TRBJ1-4; tentative D call: TRBD1 (5 bases). The CDR3 extends over 14 amino acids. From germline, CDR1 is LGHDT and CDR2 YNNKEL (reference sequence). V gave up 5 bases and J gave up 4 bases, with 11 bases separating them. The CDR3 here is CASSSSGGNEKLFF. As DNA, the CDR3 is TGTGCCAGCAGCTCGTCCGGGGGTAATGAAAAACTGTTTTTT. Full variable domain (outside the CDR3, taken from reference TRBV3-1 and TRBJ1-4): DTAVSQTPKYLVTQMGNDKSIKCEQNLGHDTMYWYKQDSKKFLKIMFSYNNKELIINETVPNRFSPKSPDKAHLNLHINSLELGDSAVYFCASSSSGGNEKLFFGSGTQLSVL.

This clonotype is medium-sized by share. V is TRBV28 and J is TRBJ2-7; no definite D call. V lost 8 bases and J 2 bases, leaving 16 bases between the germline ends. CDR1 and CDR2 from the germline V gene are MDHEN and SYDVKM. The CDR3 is 14 residues long. The CDR3: CASRSLPAAYEQYF. The CDR3 DNA follows: TGTGCCAGCCGATCCCTGCCTGCGGCCTACGAGCAGTACTTC.

With regard to this clonotype: Possible read error: a much larger clone is one base away. The chain employs TRBV29-1 and TRBJ2-7, with 7 bases fitting TRBD2. The germline V gene encodes CDR1 SQVTM and CDR2 ANQGSEA. CDR3 length: 13 residues. The CDR3 DNA reads TGCAGCGTGCGTGGGCGGGGGTCCTACGAGCGGTACTTC. Its translation is CSVRGRGSYERYF.

This clonotype was observed many times. The chain recombines TRBV24-1 with TRBJ1-1; D gene unclear. Between the trimmed V and J ends, which lost 5 bases and 3 bases, there was a span of 6 bases. In germline, CDR1 is KGHDR, CDR2 SFDVKD. The CDR3 length is 12 residues. Here the CDR3 reads CATSAADTEAFF. The CDR3, as DNA: TGTGCCACCAGTGCGGCAGACACTGAAGCTTTCTTT.

Ten or more counts support this clonotype. The rearrangement uses TRBV2 and TRBJ2-5, with D perhaps matching TRBD2 (5 bases). This CDR3 contains 16 residues. Deletions cut 2 bases from V and 1 base from J, with 14 bases between. Germline CDR1 and CDR2: SNHLY and FYNNEI. The CDR3 nucleotides read TGTGCCAGCAGTGAATGGACGACTACCAGCCAAGAGACCCAGTACTTC. Translated: CASSEWTTTSQETQYF.

The gene calls are TRBV3-1 and TRBJ2-3; D could derive from TRBD1 or TRBD2 (5 bases each). Germline values: CDR1 LGHDT, CDR2 YNNKEL (reference sequence). The V and J ends lost 4 bases and 4 bases respectively, with 18 bases between them. CDR3 length equals 16 residues. In DNA form, the CDR3 reads TGTGCCAGCAGCCCCCCGGGGCTAGTGTCGCCAGATACGCAGTATTTT. Its protein product is CASSPPGLVSPDTQYF.

This clonotype has at least ten counts. The V gene is TRBV11-2, the J gene TRBJ2-7; D might be TRBD1 (5 bases). Trimming removed 8 bases at V and 9 bases at J, with 23 bases between. This CDR3 has 14 amino acids. CDR1 and CDR2 from the germline V gene are SGHAT and FQNNGV. For the CDR3, the DNA is TGTGCCAGCGACTTGGGGCAGGGAATGATGTGGCAGTACTTC. Its translation: CASDLGQGMMWQYF. Supplemented by reference TRBV11-2 and TRBJ2-7, the full variable domain reads EAGVAQSPRYKIIEKRQSVAFWCNPISGHATLYWYQQILGQGPKLLIQFQNNGVVDDSQLPKDRFSAERLKGVDSTLKIQPAKLEDSAVYLCASDLGQGMMWQYFGPGTRLTVT.

The J gene is TRBJ2-7, the V gene TRBV2; 7 bases align to TRBD1. Per the germline V gene, CDR1 is SNHLY and CDR2 is FYNNEI. CDR3 length equals 14 residues. The J segment lost 7 bases and the V segment lost 8 bases, leaving 14 bases of the junction unmatched. Here the CDR3 DNA reads TGTGCCAGCGAAACGTGGGACAGCCAGGAAGAGCAGTACTTC. It encodes CASETWDSQEEQYF.